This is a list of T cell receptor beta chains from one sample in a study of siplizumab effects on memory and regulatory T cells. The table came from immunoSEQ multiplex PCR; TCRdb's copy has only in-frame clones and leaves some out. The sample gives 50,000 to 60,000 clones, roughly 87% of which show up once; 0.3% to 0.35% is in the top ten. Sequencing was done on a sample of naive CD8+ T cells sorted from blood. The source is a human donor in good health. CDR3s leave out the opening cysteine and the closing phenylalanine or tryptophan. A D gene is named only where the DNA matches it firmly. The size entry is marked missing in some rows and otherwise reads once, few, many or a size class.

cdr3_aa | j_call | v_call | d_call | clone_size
ASRDPGDGYT | TRBJ1-2 | TRBV27 | - | few
ASSGTRGNEQF | TRBJ2-1 | TRBV27 | - | -
ASSVDGTETDTQY | TRBJ2-3 | TRBV9 | - | -
ASSGETQY | TRBJ2-5 | TRBV7-9 | - | -
ASSPDKTGTSGYT | TRBJ1-2 | TRBV4-2 | - | -
ASSYLRGFYGYT | TRBJ1-2 | TRBV6-5 | - | -
ASSDEQSTASNQPQH | TRBJ1-5 | TRBV25-1 | - | -
ASRVTVDDGANVLT | TRBJ2-6 | TRBV2 | - | -
ASSQLGTGLGIGYT | TRBJ1-2 | TRBV4-1 | TRBD1 | -
ASIQAGSSYNEQF | TRBJ2-1 | TRBV6-5 | - | -
ASGSSVGGIHNEQF | TRBJ2-1 | TRBV7-6 | - | -
ASSWPGTGYGYT | TRBJ1-2 | TRBV5-5 | TRBD1 | -
SVEDALAGEDYEQY | TRBJ2-7 | TRBV29-1 | - | -
ASSPLGVTEAF | TRBJ1-1 | TRBV5-6 | - | -
ASSEPAGPHDEQY | TRBJ2-7 | TRBV10-2 | - | once
ASSLGGLQKQY | TRBJ2-3 | TRBV7-2 | - | once
ASSKGFGLHVVGRRALSGNTIY | TRBJ1-3 | TRBV21-1 | - | -
ASSLGQGYTEAF | TRBJ1-1 | TRBV5-6 | TRBD1 | -
ASSWGQGAEAF | TRBJ1-1 | TRBV5-6 | TRBD1 | -
ASSQVPGNYGYT | TRBJ1-2 | TRBV4-1 | - | -
ASFRRGGKETQY | TRBJ2-5 | TRBV5-6 | TRBD2 | -
ASSLIRGSRDEQF | TRBJ2-1 | TRBV7-3 | TRBD2 | -
ASSYSSNPYEQY | - | TRBV6-5 | - | -
ASSETSQNIQY | TRBJ2-4 | TRBV2 | - | -
ASSLRDRVSTGELF | TRBJ2-2 | TRBV13 | TRBD1 | once
ATPDEQF | TRBJ2-1 | TRBV19 | - | few
ASSAWGGASQPQH | TRBJ1-5 | TRBV27 | - | once
ASSFGFPGSHYEQY | TRBJ2-7 | TRBV5-1 | - | once
ASSDMAHQAKNIQY | TRBJ2-4 | TRBV2 | - | -
TLPQGVAGGTSSYEQY | TRBJ2-7 | TRBV1 | - | once
ASSPPDREAF | TRBJ1-1 | TRBV18 | - | -
ASSYQAGGPSTQY | TRBJ2-3 | TRBV27 | TRBD2 | once
ATTSGLFQHAY | TRBJ2-7 | TRBV6-1 | TRBD2 | -
ASRTDPGQGAQH | TRBJ1-5 | TRBV6-1 | - | few
ASSLSRPYNEQF | TRBJ2-1 | TRBV5-5 | - | -
ASSSLGQTDTQY | TRBJ2-3 | TRBV27 | TRBD1 | -
ASSGGENYGYT | TRBJ1-2 | TRBV2 | - | few
SVGSSALTLEAF | TRBJ1-1 | TRBV29-1 | - | -
ATNVVGHEIFSNQPQH | TRBJ1-5 | TRBV19 | - | -
ASSEKTGELF | TRBJ2-2 | TRBV19 | - | few